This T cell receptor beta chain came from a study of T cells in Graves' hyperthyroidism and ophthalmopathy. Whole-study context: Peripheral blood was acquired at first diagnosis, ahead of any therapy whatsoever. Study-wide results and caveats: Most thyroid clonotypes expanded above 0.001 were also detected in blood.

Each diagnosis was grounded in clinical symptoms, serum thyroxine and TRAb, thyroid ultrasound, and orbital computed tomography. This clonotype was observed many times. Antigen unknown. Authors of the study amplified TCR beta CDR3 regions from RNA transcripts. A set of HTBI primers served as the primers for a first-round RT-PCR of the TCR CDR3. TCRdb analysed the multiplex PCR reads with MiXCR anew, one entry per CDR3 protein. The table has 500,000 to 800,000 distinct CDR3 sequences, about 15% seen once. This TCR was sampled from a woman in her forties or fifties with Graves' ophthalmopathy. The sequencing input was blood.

The CDR3 DNA sequence: TGTGCCAGCAGCCCTTTACAGGTGATGAACACTGAAGCTTTCTTT. Translation gives CASSPLQVMNTEAFF. The gene calls are TRBV7-2 and TRBJ1-1; maybe TRBD1 (5 bases). The germline V gene encodes CDR1 SGHTA and CDR2 FQGNSA. V lost 5 bases to trimming and J lost 0 bases, with 13 bases between them. The CDR3 covers 15 residues.